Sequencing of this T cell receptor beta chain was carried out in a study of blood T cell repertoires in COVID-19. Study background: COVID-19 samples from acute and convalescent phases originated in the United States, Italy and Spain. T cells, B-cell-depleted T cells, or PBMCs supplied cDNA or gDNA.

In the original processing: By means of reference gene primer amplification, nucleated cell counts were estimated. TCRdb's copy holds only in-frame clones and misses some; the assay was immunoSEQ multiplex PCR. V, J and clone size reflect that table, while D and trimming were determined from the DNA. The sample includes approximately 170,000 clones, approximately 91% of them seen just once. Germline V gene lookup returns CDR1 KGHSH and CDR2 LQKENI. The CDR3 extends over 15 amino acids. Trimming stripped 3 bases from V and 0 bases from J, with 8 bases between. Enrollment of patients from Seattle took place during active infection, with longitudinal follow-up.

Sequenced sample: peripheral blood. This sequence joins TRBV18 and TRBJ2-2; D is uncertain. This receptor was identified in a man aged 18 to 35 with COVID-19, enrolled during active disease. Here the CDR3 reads CASSPSTTNTGELFF. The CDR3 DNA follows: TGTGCCAGCTCACCTTCGACAACGAACACCGGGGAGCTGTTTTTT.